This record covers a single T cell receptor beta chain. The record originates from a study of shared T cell receptors in the human thymus. CDR3 size: 15 residues. Looked up from germline, CDR1 is LNHNV and CDR2 is YYDKDF (reference sequence). V dropped 0 bases and J dropped 10; count of bases not matched to a gene: 5. Method: immunoSEQ multiplex PCR; TCRdb's copy keeps in-frame clones and lacks some. The sample holds under 850,000 clones, approximately 87% seen once. These same records also appear under a second study, on human thymus T cells. As that study records: The people who donated were healthy Finnish babies having corrective surgery for congenital heart defects. Thymic material originated from resections removed in the course of corrective heart surgery. Thymic and blood repertoires appeared to display a bias in their usage of V and J genes. Related research described thymic repertoires that were highly overlapping among unrelated individuals.

The specimen was thymocytes. The chain has TRBV15 and TRBJ2-1; 11 bases are a match to TRBD2. The clonotype comes from a boy in the first two years of life with a congenital heart defect. The CDR3 here is CATSRDPLAGGEQFF. The CDR3 DNA follows: TGTGCCACCAGCAGAGACCCTTTAGCGGGAGGGGAGCAGTTCTTC. Full variable domain (missing parts from reference TRBV15 and TRBJ2-1): DAMVIQNPRYQVTQFGKPVTLSCSQTLNHNVMYWYQQKSSQAPKLLFHYYDKDFNNEADTPDNFQSRRPNTSFCFLDIRSPGLGDTAMYLCATSRDPLAGGEQFFGPGTRLTVL.